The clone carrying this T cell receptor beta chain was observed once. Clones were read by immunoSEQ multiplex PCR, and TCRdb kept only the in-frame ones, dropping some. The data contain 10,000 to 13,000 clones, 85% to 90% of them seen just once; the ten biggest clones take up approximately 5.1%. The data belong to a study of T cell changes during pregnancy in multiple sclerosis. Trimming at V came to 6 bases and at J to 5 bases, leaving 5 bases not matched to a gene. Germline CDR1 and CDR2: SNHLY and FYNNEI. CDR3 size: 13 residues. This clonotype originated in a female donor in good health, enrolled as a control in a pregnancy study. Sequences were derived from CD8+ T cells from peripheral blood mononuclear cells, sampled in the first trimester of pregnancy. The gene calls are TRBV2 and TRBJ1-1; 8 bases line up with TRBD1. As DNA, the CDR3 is TGTGCCAGCAGGGGGACAGGTGAAACTGAAGCTTTCTTT. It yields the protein CASRGTGETEAFF.